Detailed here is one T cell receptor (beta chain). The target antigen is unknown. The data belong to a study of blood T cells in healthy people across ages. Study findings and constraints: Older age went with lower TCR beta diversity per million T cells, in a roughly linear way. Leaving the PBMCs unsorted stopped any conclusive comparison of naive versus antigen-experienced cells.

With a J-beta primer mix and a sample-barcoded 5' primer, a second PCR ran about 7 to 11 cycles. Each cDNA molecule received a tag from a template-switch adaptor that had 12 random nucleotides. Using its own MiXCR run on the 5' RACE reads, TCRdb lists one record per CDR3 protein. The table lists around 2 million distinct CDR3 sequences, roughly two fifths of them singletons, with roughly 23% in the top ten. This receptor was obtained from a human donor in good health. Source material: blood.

CDR3 DNA sequence: TGCGCCAGCAACGGGGACTACTCATCCTACAATGAGCAGTTCTTC. This codes for CASNGDYSSYNEQFF. The chain has TRBV4-1 and TRBJ2-1, with 7 bases matching TRBD2. The CDR3 totals 15 residues. After removal of 7 bases from V and 1 base from J, the junction contained 7 bases not matched to a gene. Germline CDR1 and CDR2: MGHRA and YSYEKL.